This TCR beta chain was recovered during a study of blood T cell repertoires in COVID-19. Background on the study: Some COVID-19 samples were acute and others convalescent; all came from the United States, Italy and Spain. T cells, B-cell-depleted T cells, or PBMCs supplied cDNA or gDNA.

The CDR3 has 11 residues. Germline-derived CDR1 and CDR2 are LGHNT and FRNRAP. Trimming took 7 bases from V and 5 from J, leaving 5 bases between them. Profiling relied on immunoSEQ multiplex PCR, and the TCRdb table lists in-frame clones only, not all of them. The sample lists about 210,000 clones; approximately 90% were seen once. The sample consisted of peripheral blood. V is TRBV12-5 and J is TRBJ1-4; D remains unclear. The clonotype comes from a man aged 30 to 45 with acute or convalescent COVID-19. The CDR3 DNA sequence: TGTGCTAGTGCCCAAAATGAAAAACTGTTTTTT. Protein sequence: CASAQNEKLFF. The full variable domain, rest sourced from reference TRBV12-5 and TRBJ1-4, is DARVTQTPRHKVTEMGQEVTMRCQPILGHNTVFWYRQTMMQGLELLAYFRNRAPLDDSGMPKDRFSAEMPDATLATLKIQPSEPRDSAVYFCASAQNEKLFFGSGTQLSVL.